This passage covers 21 T cell receptor beta chains from one sample sequenced in a study of cytomegalovirus exposure and HLA in healthy donors (dated 2017 in TCRdb). Libraries were prepared through the immunoSEQ multiplex PCR assay. The multiplex PCR relied on a mix of 60 forward primers for TCR Vbeta segments and 13 reverse primers for TCR Jbeta segments. Imported from immuneACCESS, the table was reduced by TCRdb to in-frame sequences with V and J called. These copies leave out some clones; in studies compared against another copy, an unresolved V gene accounts for under half, and the cause of the remainder is not known. The sample contains roughly 86,000 clones, approximately 69% of them found a single time. Around a fifth of the sample is in the top ten clones. Material: PBMCs. Every receptor here comes from a woman between 50 and 59 years old in good health and CMV-seropositive.

V and J are TRBV25-1 and TRBJ2-1; weak D call: TRBD2 (6 bases). This CDR3 region has 13 residues. V lost 4 bases and J 7 bases, leaving 11 bases between the germline ends. CDR1 MGHDK and CDR2 SYGVNS come from the germline V gene. For the CDR3, the DNA is TGTGCCAGCAGTGGTGGTAGCGGAAATGAGCAGTTCTTC. Translating it yields CASSGGSGNEQFF.

The chain employs TRBV5-6 and TRBJ1-1; TRBD1 is a possible D gene (5 bases). V was trimmed by 0 bases and J by 4 bases, leaving 10 bases between them. The CDR3 is 14 amino acids. The germline CDR1 and CDR2 sequences are SGHDT and YYEEEE. The CDR3 DNA reads as TGTGCCAGCAGCTTGGGCCCCCAGGGCACTGAAGCTTTCTTT. Protein product: CASSLGPQGTEAFF.

The chain links TRBV28 to TRBJ1-1, with D tentatively TRBD1 (5 bases). This CDR3 comprises 14 residues. The V end was cut by 3 bases, the J end by 9 bases, with 17 bases between. Germline lookup yields CDR1 MDHEN and CDR2 SYDVKM. The CDR3 region is CASSFHRGRAQAFF. CDR3 in DNA: TGTGCCAGCAGTTTCCATAGGGGAAGGGCCCAAGCTTTCTTT.

The V gene is TRBV7-6, the J gene TRBJ2-7, with a possible D match to TRBD1 (5 bases). Per germline, CDR1 SGHVS and CDR2 FNYEAQ. The length of the CDR3 is 12 residues. V was trimmed by 0 bases and J by 5 bases, leaving 5 bases between them. CDR3 residues: CASSLADNEQYF. DNA of the CDR3: TGTGCCAGCAGCTTAGCGGACAACGAGCAGTACTTC. Looking up the rest from reference TRBV7-6 and TRBJ2-7 gives the full variable domain: GAGVSQSPRYKVTKRGQDVALRCDPISGHVSLYWYRQALGQGPEFLTYFNYEAQQDKSGLPNDRFSAERPEGSISTLTIQRTEQRDSAMYRCASSLADNEQYFGPGTRLTVT.

The chain recombines TRBV5-4 with TRBJ2-7; 8 bases map to TRBD2. J lost 2 bases, V lost 3 bases, and 10 bases had no gene match. The CDR3 contains 16 residues. The germline V gene encodes CDR1 SGHNT and CDR2 YYREEE (reference sequence). In nucleotides, the CDR3 is TGTGCCAGCAGCTCGCGGGATAGCGGGGAGGCCTACGAGCAGTACTTC. Amino acid sequence: CASSSRDSGEAYEQYF.

V is TRBV19 and J is TRBJ1-2; TRBD1 aligns across 7 bases. V gave up 4 bases and J gave up 0 bases; unmatched junction bases: 5. The CDR3 spans 15 residues. Germline V CDR1 and CDR2: LNHDA, SQIVND (reference sequence). CDR3 coding DNA: TGTGCCAGTAGTAGGTGGACAGGACCTAACTATGGCTACACCTTC. Its protein product is CASSRWTGPNYGYTF.

The V call is TRBV5-1, the J call TRBJ1-2; 9 nucleotides line up with TRBD1. The CDR3 contains 16 residues. The trim removed 3 bases at V and 1 base at J, leaving 7 bases unmatched. Germline CDR1 and CDR2: SGHRS and YFSETQ. CDR3 sequence: CASSWGDREVNYGYTF. CDR3 bases: TGCGCCAGCAGCTGGGGGGACAGGGAAGTTAACTATGGCTACACCTTC.

The rearrangement joins TRBV2 to TRBJ1-5; no clear D gene. The V end lost 6 bases, the J end lost 0 bases, and 12 bases lay between the germline ends. The CDR3 extends over 15 amino acids. Germline V gives CDR1 SNHLY, CDR2 FYNNEI. CDR3 sequence reads: CASSLGLYSNQPQHF. CDR3 nucleotides: TGTGCCAGCAGCCTCGGACTGTATAGCAATCAGCCCCAGCATTTT.

The chain is built from TRBV18 and TRBJ2-1; TRBD1 aligns across 8 bases. The length of the CDR3 is 16 residues. CDR1 KGHSH and CDR2 LQKENI come from the germline V gene. Trimming at V came to 3 bases and at J to 7 bases, leaving 11 bases not matched to a gene. The chain's CDR3 is CASSPPLGTGSNEQFF. CDR3 DNA: TGTGCCAGCTCACCCCCCCTGGGGACAGGATCAAATGAGCAGTTCTTC.

This chain connects TRBV5-1 to TRBJ1-4; no clear D. The CDR3 consists of 15 residues. The germline V gene encodes CDR1 SGHRS and CDR2 YFSETQ. The V end lost 4 bases, the J end lost 2 bases, and 12 bases lay between the germline ends. The DNA of the CDR3 is TGCGCCAGCAGCGTAATCCCGGGGACTAATGAAAAACTGTTTTTT. This codes for CASSVIPGTNEKLFF.

This clone was observed a handful of times. The J gene is TRBJ2-1, the V gene TRBV6-4, with 9 bases that match TRBD2. The ends lost 7 bases at V and 1 base at J; junction bases unmatched: 17. Germline values: CDR1 MRHNA, CDR2 SNTAGT. CDR3 length equals 19 residues. This CDR3 reads CASTPSEMSGGLSYNEQFF. In nucleotides, the CDR3 is TGTGCCAGCACTCCCTCTGAGATGAGCGGGGGGCTTTCCTACAATGAGCAGTTCTTC.

V is TRBV5-1 and J is TRBJ1-1; possible D gene TRBD1, 5 bases. CDR1 is SGHRS, CDR2 YFSETQ, per germline. This CDR3 is built from 16 residues. The V end lost 0 bases, the J end lost 1 base, and 13 bases lay between the germline ends. The CDR3 loop is CASSLGAGSANTEAFF. CDR3 bases: TGCGCCAGCAGCTTGGGGGCAGGGTCGGCGAACACTGAAGCTTTCTTT.

V gene TRBV25-1 combines with J gene TRBJ1-2; possibly TRBD1 for D (6 bases). There are 15 residues in the CDR3. V lost 4 bases, J lost 7 bases, and 19 bases lay in between. Germline V lookup: CDR1 MGHDK, CDR2 SYGVNS. CDR3 residues: CASSVGNPTGFGYTF. CDR3 DNA sequence: TGTGCCAGCAGTGTCGGGAATCCGACAGGCTTTGGCTACACCTTC.

This clone was counted between two and nine times. The chain uses TRBV11-2 and TRBJ2-7, with no clear D. Per germline, CDR1 SGHAT and CDR2 FQNNGV. V lost 6 bases, J lost 5 bases, and 23 bases lay in between. The CDR3 length is 16 residues. This CDR3 is CASRPKSQRAVDEQYF. CDR3 nucleotide sequence: TGTGCCAGCAGACCTAAGTCCCAGCGCGCAGTGGACGAGCAGTACTTC. The whole variable domain, remainder taken from reference TRBV11-2 and TRBJ2-7, is EAGVAQSPRYKIIEKRQSVAFWCNPISGHATLYWYQQILGQGPKLLIQFQNNGVVDDSQLPKDRFSAERLKGVDSTLKIQPAKLEDSAVYLCASRPKSQRAVDEQYFGPGTRLTVT.

J is TRBJ2-7 and V is TRBV5-6, with 12 bases lining up with TRBD2. The junction had 6 bases not matched to a gene; V was cut back by 3 bases and J by 2 bases. Germline V gene data show CDR1 as SGHDT and CDR2 as YYEEEE. This CDR3 contains 16 residues. The CDR3 spells CASSSTTSGGPYEQYF. The CDR3 nucleotides are TGTGCCAGCAGCTCAACGACTAGCGGGGGTCCCTACGAGCAGTACTTC. The variable domain in full, completed from reference TRBV5-6 and TRBJ2-7, reads DAGVTQSPTHLIKTRGQQVTLRCSPKSGHDTVSWYQQALGQGPQFIFQYYEEEERQRGNFPDRFSGHQFPNYSSELNVNALLLGDSALYLCASSSTTSGGPYEQYFGPGTRLTVT.

The table lists this clone with a few counts. This sequence joins TRBV6-5 and TRBJ2-7; 9 bases match TRBD1. CDR1 and CDR2 (germline): MNHEY, SVGAGI. This CDR3 region has 15 residues. After removal of 6 bases from V and 2 bases from J, the junction contained 8 bases not matched to a gene. DNA for the CDR3: TGTGCCAGCAGGGATTGGACAGGGGCCGCCTACGAGCAGTACTTC. It is translated as CASRDWTGAAYEQYF.

The gene calls are TRBV25-1 and TRBJ1-2; 10 bases are shared with TRBD1. V lost 9 bases and J lost 6; bases outside the gene matches: 7. The length of the CDR3 is 13 residues. Germline CDR1 MGHDK, CDR2 SYGVNS. Written as DNA, the CDR3 is TGTGCCAGTAGTAGACAGGGGGCGCATGGCTACACCTTC. This gives the protein CASSRQGAHGYTF.

This clone appeared a few times. This chain connects TRBV7-2 to TRBJ2-5; possibly TRBD2 for D (6 bases). The CDR3 is made up of 16 amino acids. V dropped 5 bases and J dropped 5 bases, with 21 bases sitting between them. The germline V gene has CDR1 SGHTA and CDR2 FQGNSA. CDR3 in DNA: TGTGCCAGCAGCGATAGGGGAGGAGTTAGCAGCGAGACCCAGTACTTC. It codes for CASSDRGGVSSETQYF.

This clone has only a few counts. The chain carries TRBV5-6 and TRBJ1-2, with 11 bases lining up with TRBD1. Germline assignment: CDR1 SGHDT and CDR2 YYEEEE. There are 17 residues in the CDR3. The junction had 9 bases not matched to a gene; V was cut back by 4 bases and J by 1 base. The CDR3 protein is CASSQPGTGGLNYGYTF. The CDR3, as DNA: TGTGCCAGCAGCCAGCCCGGGACAGGGGGGCTTAACTATGGCTACACCTTC.

The chain is built from TRBV28 and TRBJ1-1; 8 nucleotides match TRBD1. Germline assignment: CDR1 MDHEN and CDR2 SYDVKM. The length of the CDR3 is 15 residues. The trim removed 5 bases at V and 4 bases at J, leaving 9 bases unmatched. The CDR3, as DNA: TGTGCCAGCAGTCCCCTCCTACAGGGGGTCACTGAAGCTTTCTTT. It yields the protein CASSPLLQGVTEAFF.

The gene calls are TRBV13 and TRBJ2-3; TRBD2 matches 10 bases. Germline loops: CDR1 PRHDT, CDR2 FYEKMQ (reference sequence). There are 17 residues in the CDR3. V lost 5 bases to trimming and J lost 2 bases; unmatched junction nucleotides: 10. CDR3 coding DNA: TGTGCCAGCAGCCCTTCACTAGCGGGGTCATTCACAGATACGCAGTATTTT. Its translation is CASSPSLAGSFTDTQYF.